One and the same sample provided the 20 T cell receptor beta chains below, sequenced in a study of T cells in Graves' hyperthyroidism and ophthalmopathy. Amplification of TCR beta CDR3 regions used RNA as the template. Carried out on the TCR CDR3, a first-round RT-PCR used the HTBI primer set. TCRdb recomputed calls from the multiplex PCR reads with MiXCR, one row per CDR3 protein. The data show 250,000 to 300,000 distinct CDR3 sequences, more than 10% seen once. Sequencing was carried out using blood. Source of these receptors: a woman aged 25 to 39 with Graves' hyperthyroidism that later progressed to Graves' ophthalmopathy.

The V gene is TRBV18, the J gene TRBJ2-7; 7 nucleotides match TRBD2. The CDR3 has 14 residues. Per germline, CDR1 KGHSH and CDR2 LQKENI. Germline trimming cut 5 bases from V and 3 bases from J; bases unmatched to any gene: 7. In DNA form, the CDR3 reads TGTGCCAGCTCAATAGCGGGCGCGCTCTACGAGCAGTACTTC. Protein: CASSIAGALYEQYF.

This clonotype was observed at least ten times. The chain joins TRBV6-2 or TRBV6-3 to TRBJ1-2; tentatively, D is TRBD1 (5 bases). The CDR3 extends over 13 amino acids. CDR1 and CDR2 from the germline V gene are MNHEY and SVGEGT. Deletions cut 6 bases from V and 4 bases from J, with 12 bases between. The DNA of the CDR3 is TGTGCCAGCAGATTCGGTGGGGCCTATGGCTACACCTTC. Translated, it gives CASRFGGAYGYTF.

A single count supports this clonotype. The rearrangement uses TRBV20-1 and TRBJ1-5, with D unclear. This CDR3 contains 12 residues. Germline V lookup: CDR1 DFQATT, CDR2 SNEGSKA (reference sequence). The V end was cut by 7 bases, the J end by 9 bases, with 16 bases between. CDR3 bases: TGCAGTGTGGCGTCCACCCGGGGGCCCCAGCATTTT. It codes for CSVASTRGPQHF.

The chain combines TRBV6-1 with TRBJ2-1; a possible D gene is TRBD2 (6 bases). The length of the CDR3 is 13 residues. Germline CDR1 and CDR2: MNHNS and SASEGT. Trimming left V 10 bases short and J 9 bases short, with 19 bases between. In DNA form, the CDR3 reads TGTGCCAATTCAGGTTACCCCGGGGGTGAGCAGTTCTTC. Its translation is CANSGYPGGEQFF.

This clonotype was found many times. The CDR3 sequence: CATSRDLVGSPSSYEQYF. CDR3 coding DNA: TGTGCCACCAGCAGAGATTTGGTCGGGAGCCCCAGCTCCTACGAGCAGTACTTC. V usage is TRBV15 and J usage is TRBJ2-7, with D maybe TRBD2 (6 bases). V dropped 0 bases and J dropped 0 bases, with 18 bases sitting between them. Germline loops: CDR1 LNHNV, CDR2 YYDKDF (reference sequence). The CDR3 sequence is 18 residues long.

This chain joins TRBV6-1 and TRBJ2-5, with D tentatively TRBD1 (6 bases). Per germline, CDR1 MNHNS and CDR2 SASEGT. This CDR3 is built from 14 residues. The germline V and J ends were trimmed by 5 bases and 14 bases, with 24 bases remaining between them. The CDR3 reads CASSTGNLRAVEYF. The CDR3 DNA reads as TGTGCCAGCAGTACAGGGAATCTACGAGCAGTCGAATACTTC.

This sequence joins TRBV20-1 and TRBJ2-2; D gene unclear. The CDR3 totals 13 residues. V lost 0 bases and J 2 bases, leaving 4 bases between the germline ends. Germline CDR1 DFQATT, CDR2 SNEGSKA (reference sequence). CDR3 region: CSARDANTGELFF. DNA for the CDR3: TGCAGTGCTAGAGATGCTAACACCGGGGAGCTGTTTTTT.

The chain recombines TRBV25-1 with TRBJ2-2, with TRBD1 matching 7 bases. Germline assignment: CDR1 MGHDK and CDR2 SYGVNS. V was clipped by 5 bases and J by 5 bases; unmatched bases: 14. The CDR3 covers 17 residues. The CDR3 reads CASSLKQTGVGTGELFF. The DNA of the CDR3 is TGTGCCAGCAGTTTAAAGCAAACAGGGGTGGGGACCGGGGAGCTGTTTTTT. The full variable domain, in which reference TRBV25-1 and TRBJ2-2 provide the parts outside the CDR3, is EADIYQTPRYLVIGTGKKITLECSQTMGHDKMYWYQQDPGMELHLIHYSYGVNSTEKGDLSSESTVSRIRTEHFPLTLESARPSHTSQYLCASSLKQTGVGTGELFFGEGSRLTVL.

The CDR3 region is CATSDPLTEQYF. DNA for the CDR3: TGTGCCACCAGTGACCCGTTGACAGAGCAGTACTTC. The chain carries TRBV24-1 and TRBJ2-7, with D unresolved. Trimming pared 4 bases from V and 7 bases from J, leaving 10 bases between. This CDR3 region has 12 residues. In germline, CDR1 is KGHDR, CDR2 SFDVKD.

The V and J genes are TRBV4-1 and TRBJ1-5; D is ambiguous. There are 15 residues in the CDR3. Germline-derived CDR1 and CDR2 are MGHRA and YSYEKL. With 0 bases removed from V and 4 bases from J, the gap between germline ends came to 10 bases. The CDR3 reads CASSQELPLNQPQHF. The CDR3 nucleotides are TGCGCCAGCAGCCAAGAACTTCCCCTTAATCAGCCCCAGCATTTT.

This clonotype was seen at least ten times. DNA for the CDR3: TGTGCCAGCAGTTCAAGAGGGGGCGGGGGTGAAAAACTGTTTTTT. Its translation: CASSSRGGGGEKLFF. The chain combines TRBV27 with TRBJ1-4; the match to TRBD1 covers 7 bases. The germline gives CDR1 MNHEY, CDR2 SMNVEV (reference sequence). This CDR3 has 15 residues. Trimming at V came to 4 bases and at J to 7 bases, leaving 9 bases not matched to a gene. The full variable domain, its missing parts supplied by reference TRBV27 and TRBJ1-4, is EAQVTQNPRYLITVTGKKLTVTCSQNMNHEYMSWYRQDPGLGLRQIYYSMNVEVTDKGDVPEGYKVSRKEKRNFPLILESPSPNQTSLYFCASSSRGGGGEKLFFGSGTQLSVL.

This clonotype occurred many times. This chain joins TRBV7-9 and TRBJ2-1; D perhaps matches TRBD2 (5 bases). Between the trimmed V and J ends, which lost 5 bases and 0 bases, there was a span of 14 bases. This CDR3 comprises 16 residues. Germline CDR1 reads SEHNR; CDR2 reads FQNEAQ (reference sequence). The CDR3 region has the DNA TGTGCCAGCAGCCCCGGCCGGGGTCCCTCCTACAATGAGCAGTTCTTC. Its protein product is CASSPGRGPSYNEQFF.

This clonotype was seen a single time. The junction departs from germline at one end; a sequencing error may be responsible. The V and J genes are TRBV7-7 and TRBJ2-1, with D perhaps given as TRBD1 or TRBD2 (6 bases each). This CDR3 has 14 amino acids. Germline-derived CDR1 and CDR2 are SSHAT and FNYEAQ (reference sequence). The DNA of the CDR3 is TGTGCTAGCAGCGCCTCCTTACGGGGGCTTGAGCAGTTCTTC. Its translation is CASSASLRGLEQFF.

The CDR3 region is CASGHTRADTYNEQFF. DNA for the CDR3: TGTGCCAGCGGACACACCCGAGCGGATACCTACAATGAGCAGTTCTTC. The chain is built from TRBV6-2 or TRBV6-3 and TRBJ2-1, with D perhaps being TRBD1 or TRBD2 (5 bases each). In germline, CDR1 is MNHEY, CDR2 SVGEGT. V was shortened by 8 bases and J by 2 bases, with 19 bases between the two germline ends. This CDR3 spans 16 amino acids.

This sequence joins TRBV18 and TRBJ1-1; D remains ambiguous. Trimming stripped 1 base from V and 3 bases from J, with 12 bases between. Germline loops: CDR1 KGHSH, CDR2 LQKENI. The CDR3 is made up of 15 amino acids. The CDR3 loop is CASSPLPLRDTEAFF. In DNA, the CDR3 is TGTGCCAGCTCACCACTCCCCCTGCGGGACACTGAAGCTTTCTTT.

This clonotype has ten or more counts. V is TRBV10-3 and J is TRBJ1-1; D not certain. The CDR3 length is 14 residues. Per germline, CDR1 ENHRY and CDR2 SYGVKD. V gave up 4 bases and J gave up 1 base, with 10 bases separating them. The CDR3 is CAISGYKENTEAFF. The CDR3 nucleotides are TGTGCCATCAGTGGTTACAAGGAGAACACTGAAGCTTTCTTT.

This chain joins TRBV20-1 and TRBJ2-7, with D perhaps being TRBD1 or TRBD2 (6 bases each). The CDR3 is 16 amino acids. The V gene's germline CDR1 is DFQATT and CDR2 SNEGSKA (reference sequence). Trimming cost V 6 bases and J 0 bases, with 21 bases left between them. CDR3: CSAPRPGAGSSYEQYF. DNA for the CDR3: TGCAGTGCCCCCCGACCAGGGGCGGGGAGCTCCTACGAGCAGTACTTC.

This clonotype has at least ten counts. J is TRBJ2-4 and V is TRBV28; 7 bases are a match to TRBD1. This CDR3 spans 15 amino acids. CDR1 and CDR2 (germline): MDHEN, SYDVKM. Unmatched junction bases numbered 3, after V lost 3 bases and J lost 1 base. This CDR3 reads CASSFEGAAKNIQYF. The CDR3, as DNA: TGTGCCAGCAGTTTTGAGGGGGCGGCCAAAAACATTCAGTACTTC.

This clonotype was found many times. V gene TRBV4-2 combines with J gene TRBJ1-3, with D uncertain. Trimming removed 3 bases from V and 4 bases from J, with 16 bases in between. Per germline, CDR1 LGHNA and CDR2 YNFKEQ. The CDR3 loop spans 16 amino acids. The CDR3 DNA follows: TGTGCCAGCAGCCACCCCCTGGAACAACGCGGAAACACCATATATTTT. Translated: CASSHPLEQRGNTIYF.

This clonotype was found a few times. This chain links TRBV7-8 with TRBJ2-6; D unclear. Trimming took 1 base from V and 2 from J, leaving 6 bases between them. This CDR3 contains 15 residues. Germline V gene sequence: CDR1 SGHVS, CDR2 FQNEAQ. CDR3 in DNA: TGTGCCAGCAGCTTAGTTTCCGCTGGGGCCAACGTCCTGACTTTC. Translation gives CASSLVSAGANVLTF. Complete variable domain (other parts from reference TRBV7-8 and TRBJ2-6): GAGVSQSPRYKVAKRGQDVALRCDPISGHVSLFWYQQALGQGPEFLTYFQNEAQLDKSGLPSDRFFAERPEGSVSTLKIQRTQQEDSAVYLCASSLVSAGANVLTFGAGSRLTVL.